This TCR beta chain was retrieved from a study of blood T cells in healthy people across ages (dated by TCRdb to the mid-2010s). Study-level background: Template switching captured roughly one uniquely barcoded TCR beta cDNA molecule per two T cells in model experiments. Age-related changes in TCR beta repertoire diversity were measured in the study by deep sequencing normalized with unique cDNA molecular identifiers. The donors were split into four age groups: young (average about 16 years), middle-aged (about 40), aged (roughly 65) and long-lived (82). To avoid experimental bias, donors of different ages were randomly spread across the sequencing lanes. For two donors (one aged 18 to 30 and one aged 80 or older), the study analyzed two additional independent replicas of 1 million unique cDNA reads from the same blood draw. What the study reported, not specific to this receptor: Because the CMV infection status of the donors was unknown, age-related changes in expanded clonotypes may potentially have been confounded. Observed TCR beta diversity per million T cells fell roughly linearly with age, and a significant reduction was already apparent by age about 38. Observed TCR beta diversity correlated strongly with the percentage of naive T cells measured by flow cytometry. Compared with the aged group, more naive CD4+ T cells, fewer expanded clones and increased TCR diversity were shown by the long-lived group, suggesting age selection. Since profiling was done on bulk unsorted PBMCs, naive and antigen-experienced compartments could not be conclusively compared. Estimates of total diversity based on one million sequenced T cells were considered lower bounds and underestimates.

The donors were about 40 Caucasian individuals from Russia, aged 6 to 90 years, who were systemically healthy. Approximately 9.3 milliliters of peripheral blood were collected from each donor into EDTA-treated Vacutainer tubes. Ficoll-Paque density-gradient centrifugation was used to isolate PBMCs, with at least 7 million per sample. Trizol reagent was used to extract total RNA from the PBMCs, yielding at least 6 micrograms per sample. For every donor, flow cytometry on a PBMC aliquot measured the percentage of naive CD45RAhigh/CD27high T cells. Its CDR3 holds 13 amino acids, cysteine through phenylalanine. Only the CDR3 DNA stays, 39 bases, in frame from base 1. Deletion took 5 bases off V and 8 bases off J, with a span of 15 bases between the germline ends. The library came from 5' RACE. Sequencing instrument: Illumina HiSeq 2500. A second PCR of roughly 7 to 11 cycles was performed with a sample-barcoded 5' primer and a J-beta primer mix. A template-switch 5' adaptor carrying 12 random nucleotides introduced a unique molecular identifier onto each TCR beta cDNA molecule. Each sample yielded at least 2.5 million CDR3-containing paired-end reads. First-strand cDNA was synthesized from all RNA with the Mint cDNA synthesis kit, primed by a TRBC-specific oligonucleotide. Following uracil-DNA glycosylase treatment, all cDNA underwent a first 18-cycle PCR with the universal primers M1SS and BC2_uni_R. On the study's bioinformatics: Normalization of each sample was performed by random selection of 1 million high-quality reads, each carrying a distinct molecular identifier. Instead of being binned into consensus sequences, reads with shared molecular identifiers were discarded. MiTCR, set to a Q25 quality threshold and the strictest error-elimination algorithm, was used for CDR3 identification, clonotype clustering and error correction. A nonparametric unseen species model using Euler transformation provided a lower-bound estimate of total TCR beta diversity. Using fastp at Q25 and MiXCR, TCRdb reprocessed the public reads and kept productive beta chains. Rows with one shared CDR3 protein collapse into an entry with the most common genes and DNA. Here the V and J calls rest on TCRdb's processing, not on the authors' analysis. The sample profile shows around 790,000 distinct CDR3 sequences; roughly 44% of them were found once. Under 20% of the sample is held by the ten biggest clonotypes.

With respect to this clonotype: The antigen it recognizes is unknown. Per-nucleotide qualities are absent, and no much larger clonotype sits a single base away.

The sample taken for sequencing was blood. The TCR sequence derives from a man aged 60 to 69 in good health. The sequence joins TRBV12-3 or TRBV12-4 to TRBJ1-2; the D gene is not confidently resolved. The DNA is TGTGCCAGCAGTCCCGGGAGCTTCTCCGGCTACACCTTC. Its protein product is CASSPGSFSGYTF.